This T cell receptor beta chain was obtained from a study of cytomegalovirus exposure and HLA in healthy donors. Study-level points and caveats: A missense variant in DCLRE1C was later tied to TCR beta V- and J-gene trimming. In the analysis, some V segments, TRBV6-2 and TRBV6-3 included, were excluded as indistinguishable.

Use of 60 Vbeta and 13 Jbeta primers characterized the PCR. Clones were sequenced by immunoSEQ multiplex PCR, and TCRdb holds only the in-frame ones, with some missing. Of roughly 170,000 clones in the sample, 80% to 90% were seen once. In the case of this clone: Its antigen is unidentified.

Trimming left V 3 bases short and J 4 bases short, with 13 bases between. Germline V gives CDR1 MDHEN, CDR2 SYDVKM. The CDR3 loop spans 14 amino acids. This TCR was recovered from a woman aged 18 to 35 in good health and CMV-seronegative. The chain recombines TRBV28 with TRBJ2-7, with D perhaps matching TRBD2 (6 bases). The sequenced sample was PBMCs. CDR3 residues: CASSLFGSSYEQYF. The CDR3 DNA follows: TGTGCCAGCAGTTTGTTCGGGAGTAGTTACGAGCAGTACTTC.